Each of the 14 T cell receptor beta chains below was sequenced from the same sample in a study of T cell repertoires in cytomegalovirus infection. TCRdb recomputed calls from the reads with MiXCR, one row per CDR3 protein. Altogether roughly 500,000 distinct CDR3 sequences are present, more than 15% being singletons, with the ten largest covering approximately 24%. Sequenced material: CD8+ T cells from PBMCs. The source is a human donor in good health (CMV status not recorded). Some clones in this sample may be carry-over from other donors' samples.

The rearrangement links TRBV4-2 to TRBJ2-1; D is uncertain. CDR3 length equals 14 residues. The V end was cut by 0 bases, the J end by 0 bases, with 3 bases between. CDR1 and CDR2 (germline): LGHNA, YNFKEQ. CDR3 sequence (DNA): TGTGCCAGCAGCCAAGACTACTCCTACAATGAGCAGTTCTTC. It encodes CASSQDYSYNEQFF.

This clonotype appeared many times. CDR3 protein: CASSYAGQGYEQYF. The CDR3 DNA follows: TGTGCCAGCAGTTACGCGGGACAGGGCTACGAGCAGTACTTC. V and J are TRBV6-5 and TRBJ2-7; 9 nucleotides line up with TRBD1. V lost 2 bases to trimming and J lost 3 bases; unmatched junction nucleotides: 2. The V gene's germline CDR1 is MNHEY and CDR2 SVGAGI. CDR3 length: 14 residues.

The V gene is TRBV6-5, the J gene TRBJ1-2; TRBD1 might be the D (5 bases). Looked up from germline, CDR1 is MNHEY and CDR2 is SVGAGI. V gave up 0 bases and J gave up 4 bases, with 12 bases separating them. The CDR3 sequence is 15 residues long. The CDR3 nucleotides read TGTGCCAGCAGTTACTCCGACAGCTACTTCTATGGCTACACCTTC. Its protein is CASSYSDSYFYGYTF.

This clonotype was counted many times. V and J are TRBV7-9 and TRBJ2-5; 8 positions match TRBD1. Germline CDR1 reads SEHNR; CDR2 reads FQNEAQ (reference sequence). Trimming took 5 bases from V and 4 from J; bases not matched to a gene: 6. The CDR3 contains 14 residues. This CDR3 is CASSTDRELETQYF. CDR3 nucleotide sequence: TGTGCCAGCAGCACGGACAGGGAATTAGAGACCCAGTACTTC. Combining the CDR3 with reference TRBV7-9 and TRBJ2-5 gives the whole variable domain DTGVSQNPRHKITKRGQNVTFRCDPISEHNRLYWYRQTLGQGPEFLTYFQNEAQLEKSRLLSDRFSAERPKGSFSTLEIQRTEQGDSAMYLCASSTDRELETQYFGPGTRLLVL.

This clonotype was counted ten times or more. The chain is built from TRBV19 and TRBJ2-1, with D unclear. Germline lookup yields CDR1 LNHDA and CDR2 SQIVND (reference sequence). The V end lost 1 base, the J end lost 2 bases, and 12 bases lay between the germline ends. This CDR3 has 16 amino acids. CDR3 in amino acids: CASSIARESPYNEQFF. Here the CDR3 DNA reads TGTGCCAGTAGTATAGCCAGAGAGTCGCCCTACAATGAGCAGTTCTTC.

This clonotype was seen repeatedly, ten times or more. The rearrangement joins TRBV7-3 to TRBJ2-3; D gene unclear. Germline values: CDR1 SGHTA, CDR2 FQGTGA. The CDR3 covers 14 residues. The V end was cut by 3 bases, the J end by 0 bases, with 7 bases between. CDR3 nucleotides: TGTGCCAGCAGCTTCGGTCAGAGCACAGATACGCAGTATTTT. Its protein product is CASSFGQSTDTQYF.

This clonotype showed up many times. CDR3 in DNA: TGTGCCAGTAGTATTCATCCTAGCCGGTATCAAGGTGGCGGGGAGCTGTTTTTT. It codes for CASSIHPSRYQGGGELFF. The rearrangement uses TRBV19 and TRBJ2-2; D may be TRBD2 (5 bases). V lost 3 bases and J lost 7, with 24 bases in between. The CDR3 sequence is 18 residues long. The germline CDR1 and CDR2 sequences are LNHDA and SQIVND (reference sequence).

This clonotype was observed many times. The rearrangement uses TRBV6-1 and TRBJ2-3; tentative D call: TRBD2 (5 bases). This CDR3 is 14 amino acids long. The germline gives CDR1 MNHNS, CDR2 SASEGT. With 2 bases removed from V and 3 bases from J, the gap between germline ends came to 9 bases. CDR3 amino acids: CASSETRETDTQYF. CDR3 sequence (DNA): TGTGCCAGCAGTGAAACTAGAGAGACAGATACGCAGTATTTT.

This clonotype has ten or more counts. CDR3 amino acids: CASSTWGGGSSYNEQFF. CDR3 nucleotide sequence: TGTGCCAGCAGCACCTGGGGGGGAGGAAGCTCCTACAATGAGCAGTTCTTC. The chain combines TRBV7-2 with TRBJ2-1; 7 nucleotides agree with TRBD2. The CDR3 is made up of 17 amino acids. Germline loops: CDR1 SGHTA, CDR2 FQGNSA. The J segment lost 0 bases and the V segment lost 5 bases, leaving 10 bases of the junction unmatched.

The CDR3 DNA sequence: TGTGCCAGCAGTGAAGCACTCAGGGGCTATACTTCCTACGAGCAGTACTTC. This sequence encodes CASSEALRGYTSYEQYF. V and J are TRBV2 and TRBJ2-7, with D tentatively TRBD1 (6 bases). V was pared by 0 bases and J by 1 base, with 16 bases between. There are 17 residues in the CDR3. Germline CDR1 is SNHLY and CDR2 is FYNNEI.

The V gene is TRBV3-1, the J gene TRBJ2-3; unclear D gene. CDR3 length equals 20 residues. Between the trimmed V and J ends, which lost 0 bases and 0 bases, there was a span of 22 bases. In germline, CDR1 is LGHDT, CDR2 YNNKEL (reference sequence). The CDR3 loop is CASSQDGVVSSYPSTDTQYF. The CDR3 nucleotides are TGTGCCAGCAGCCAAGATGGTGTAGTTTCCTCCTACCCTAGCACAGATACGCAGTATTTT.

The chain carries TRBV6-2 or TRBV6-3 and TRBJ2-4, with a weak D call TRBD1 (6 bases). The germline CDR1 and CDR2 sequences are MNHEY and SVGEGT. The CDR3 runs to 15 residues. Deletions cut 2 bases from V and 8 bases from J, with 16 bases between. CDR3 residues: CASSYGNRVADIQYF. Here the CDR3 DNA reads TGTGCCAGCAGTTACGGGAACAGGGTGGCGGACATTCAGTACTTC.

This clonotype was picked up one time. This chain joins TRBV10-3 and TRBJ1-5; 7 positions agree with TRBD1. V trimming: 4 bases; J trimming: 3 bases; junction bases outside the gene matches: 3. The CDR3 spans 14 residues. Per germline, CDR1 ENHRY and CDR2 SYGVKD. CDR3 residues: CAISGQGDNQPQHF. The CDR3 DNA is TGTGCCATCAGTGGACAGGGTGACAATCAGCCCCAGCATTTT.

This clonotype was counted only a few times. The chain carries TRBV7-3 and TRBJ2-3; D tentatively reads TRBD1 or TRBD2 (6 bases each). There are 12 residues in the CDR3. Trimming took 5 bases from V and 14 from J, leaving 17 bases between them. The germline gives CDR1 SGHTA, CDR2 FQGTGA. CDR3: CASSDGGRVRYF. The DNA for the CDR3 is TGTGCCAGCAGCGACGGGGGCAGGGTCAGGTATTTT.